The 28 T cell receptor beta chains below come from one sample, sequenced in a study of molecular identifiers for immune sequencing clone quantification. A single record per CDR3 protein comes from TCRdb applying MiXCR to the PCR reads. This sample has 50,000 to 70,000 distinct CDR3 sequences, with under 20% found just once. Sequenced material: naive CD8+ T cells from blood, with Jurkat cell RNA spiked in. Subset described: FACS-sorted CD8+CD4-CCR7+CD45RA+ naive T cells. The receptors come from a human donor in good health. Some libraries in this study had Jurkat cell RNA spiked in.

Ten or more counts support this clonotype. The chain carries TRBV12-3 or TRBV12-4 and TRBJ2-5; D uncertain. The V gene lost 5 bases and the J gene lost 7 bases, with 8 bases spanning the gap. The CDR3 runs 11 residues. Here the CDR3 reads CASSSWGTQYF. The CDR3 DNA sequence: TGTGCCAGCAGTAGCTGGGGGACCCAGTACTTC.

This clonotype was counted only a few times. The J gene is TRBJ1-5, the V gene TRBV20-1; tentative D call: TRBD1 (6 bases). There are 15 residues in the CDR3. V shed 0 bases and J shed 4 bases, with 13 bases lying between them. Germline assignment: CDR1 DFQATT and CDR2 SNEGSKA (reference sequence). The CDR3 DNA is TGCAGTGCTAGAGATGGATGGGGGCAGAATCAGCCCCAGCATTTT. Its translation is CSARDGWGQNQPQHF.

This chain uses TRBV7-2 with TRBJ1-2; D gene uncertain. CDR3 length: 12 residues. In germline, CDR1 is SGHTA, CDR2 FQGNSA. V was clipped by 2 bases and J by 8 bases, with 9 bases between them. The CDR3 region has the DNA TGTGCCAGCAGCTTAAGTTGGTCGGGCTACACCTTC. It yields the protein CASSLSWSGYTF.

At least ten counts were recorded for this clonotype. The chain recombines TRBV19 with TRBJ2-7; tentatively, D is TRBD2 (5 bases). The germline V and J ends were trimmed by 10 bases and 0 bases, with 13 bases remaining between them. The CDR3 sequence is 13 residues long. Germline CDR1 and CDR2: LNHDA and SQIVND (reference sequence). The CDR3 sequence: CATGPGSSYEQYF. For the CDR3, the DNA is TGTGCCACCGGCCCTGGGAGCTCCTACGAGCAGTACTTC.

The CDR3 DNA reads as TGTGCCAGCAGCCCCTGGGACAGCTCCTACGAGCAGTACTTC. Encoded protein: CASSPWDSSYEQYF. The J gene is TRBJ2-7, the V gene TRBV7-9; 7 bases are shared with TRBD1. Unmatched junction bases numbered 4, after V lost 5 bases and J lost 0 bases. The CDR3 runs 14 residues. The germline V gene encodes CDR1 SEHNR and CDR2 FQNEAQ (reference sequence).

The table lists this clonotype with many counts. This chain joins TRBV6-5 and TRBJ1-1; possibly TRBD1 for D (5 bases). CDR3 length: 14 residues. The germline gives CDR1 MNHEY, CDR2 SVGAGI. V was trimmed by 5 bases and J by 4 bases, leaving 14 bases between them. CDR3 nucleotides: TGTGCCAGCAGTCCAGGGCCAAGTATCACTGAAGCTTTCTTT. Its protein product is CASSPGPSITEAFF.

This clonotype has a count of ten or more. This chain connects TRBV25-1 to TRBJ2-7, with a tentative D call TRBD2 (5 bases). Trimming took off 4 bases at V and 4 bases at J, with 11 bases between the two ends. Germline V lookup: CDR1 MGHDK, CDR2 SYGVNS. The CDR3 has 13 amino acids. This CDR3 reads CASSVALSYEQYF. The CDR3 region has the DNA TGTGCCAGCAGTGTAGCGCTATCATACGAGCAGTACTTC.

This clonotype was counted at least ten times. The chain is built from TRBV28 and TRBJ2-4; D is possibly TRBD2 (6 bases). The V end was cut by 3 bases, the J end by 0 bases, with 18 bases between. This CDR3 contains 18 residues. The germline V gene has CDR1 MDHEN and CDR2 SYDVKM. CDR3 DNA: TGTGCCAGCAGTTTCGATAGCGGTGTCCTGCTAGCCAAAAACATTCAGTACTTC. Its translation: CASSFDSGVLLAKNIQYF.

This clonotype was found many times. The rearrangement links TRBV7-8 to TRBJ2-7; no reliable D call. The germline CDR1 and CDR2 sequences are SGHVS and FQNEAQ. V lost 5 bases and J lost 7, with 15 bases in between. The CDR3 loop spans 13 amino acids. The CDR3 region has the DNA TGTGCCAGCAGCGTTAGCCCAGGCTGGGAGCAGTACTTC. It specifies CASSVSPGWEQYF.

Remarks on this clonotype: A much larger clone is a single base away; this may be a read error. The chain joins TRBV12-3 or TRBV12-4 to TRBJ2-3, with 13 nucleotides matching TRBD2. V shed 8 bases and J 8 bases; nucleotides not matched to a gene: 7. The CDR3 length is 14 residues. The CDR3 sequence: CASGLAGVSGTQYF. The CDR3 coding sequence is TGTGCCAGCGGACTAGCGGGAGTCTCAGGTACGCAGTATTTT.

This clonotype was counted ten times or more. J is TRBJ2-7 and V is TRBV15, with 8 bases that match TRBD1. This CDR3 spans 16 amino acids. Looked up from germline, CDR1 is LNHNV and CDR2 is YYDKDF (reference sequence). V lost 5 bases to trimming and J lost 0 bases; unmatched junction nucleotides: 9. CDR3: CATSDPRQGSSYEQYF. The CDR3 DNA reads TGTGCCACCAGCGACCCTAGACAGGGGAGCTCCTACGAGCAGTACTTC.

This clonotype was seen a few times. V gene TRBV11-2 combines with J gene TRBJ2-1, with 7 bases fitting TRBD2. Trimming removed 4 bases from V and 4 bases from J; junction bases left unmatched: 10. The CDR3 runs to 16 residues. Germline CDR1 is SGHAT and CDR2 is FQNNGV. The CDR3 bases are TGTGCCAGCAGCTCCAAGAGGGCGGGAGAGTACAATGAGCAGTTCTTC. Translating gives CASSSKRAGEYNEQFF.

For this clonotype: Since a much larger clone is just one base distant, this may be a read error. The chain recombines TRBV19 with TRBJ1-4; D perhaps matches TRBD1 (5 bases). CDR1 is LNHDA and CDR2 is SQIVND in the germline V gene (reference sequence). The CDR3 runs 15 residues. The CDR3 bases are TGTGCCAGTAGTGATCTGACAGTCACTAATGGAAAACTGTTTTTT. This gives the protein CASSDLTVTNGKLFF. The variable domain in full, with the rest retrieved from reference TRBV19 and TRBJ1-4, is DGGITQSPKYLFRKEGQNVTLSCEQNLNHDAMYWYRQDPGQGLRLIYYSQIVNDFQKGDIAEGYSVSREKKESFPLTVTSAQKNPTAFYLCASSDLTVTNGKLFFGSGTQLSVL.

This clonotype was seen many times. This chain uses TRBV27 with TRBJ1-6; TRBD1 matches at 8 bases. Germline assignment: CDR1 MNHEY and CDR2 SMNVEV (reference sequence). Trimming removed 5 bases from V and 0 bases from J; junction bases left unmatched: 18. The CDR3 spans 21 residues. In DNA, the CDR3 is TGTGCCAGCAGTCTATTCCAGGTTGGGACAGGAGTTAGCTCCTATAATTCACCCCTCCACTTT. Its protein product is CASSLFQVGTGVSSYNSPLHF.

This chain connects TRBV7-6 to TRBJ1-5, with a weak D call TRBD1 (6 bases). V gave up 4 bases and J gave up 2 bases, with 21 bases separating them. The CDR3 is 18 amino acids. Germline-derived CDR1 and CDR2 are SGHVS and FNYEAQ. The DNA of the CDR3 is TGTGCCAGCAGCTCAAGTGGGTCACAGGGAAGAGGCAATCAGCCCCAGCATTTT. Translating gives CASSSSGSQGRGNQPQHF. Complete variable domain (other parts from reference TRBV7-6 and TRBJ1-5): GAGVSQSPRYKVTKRGQDVALRCDPISGHVSLYWYRQALGQGPEFLTYFNYEAQQDKSGLPNDRFSAERPEGSISTLTIQRTEQRDSAMYRCASSSSGSQGRGNQPQHFGDGTRLSIL.

In this sample, this clonotype turned up many times. The chain carries TRBV10-2 and TRBJ2-3; TRBD2 matches at 8 bases. The CDR3 has 14 residues. After removal of 6 bases from V and 0 bases from J, the junction contained 2 bases not matched to a gene. Germline V gene data show CDR1 as WSHSY and CDR2 as SAAADI. CDR3 DNA sequence: TGCGCCAGCAGGAGCGGGGGAAGCACAGATACGCAGTATTTT. Translated: CASRSGGSTDTQYF.

Details on this clonotype: A read error may produce the germline difference seen at one junction end. The chain employs TRBV7-2 and TRBJ2-3, with D possibly matching TRBD2 (8 bases). This CDR3 comprises 16 residues. Germline CDR1 SGHTA, CDR2 FQGNSA. The DNA of the CDR3 is TGTGCCAGCAACATTGGGGCGGGAGGAGGGACAGATACACAGTATTTT. It codes for CASNIGAGGGTDTQYF.

This clonotype appeared a few times. This chain joins TRBV9 and TRBJ2-5; 16 nucleotides agree with TRBD2. Per the germline V gene, CDR1 is SGDLS and CDR2 is YYNGEE. V lost 3 bases and J lost 2; bases outside the gene matches: 4. CDR3 length: 17 residues. This chain's CDR3 is CASSAGTSGRAQETQYF. The CDR3 bases are TGTGCCAGCAGCGCAGGGACTAGCGGGAGGGCACAAGAGACCCAGTACTTC.

For this clonotype: This could be a read error, since a much larger clone is one nucleotide away. The rearrangement links TRBV5-1 to TRBJ1-2; 11 nucleotides align to TRBD1. Per germline, CDR1 SGHRS and CDR2 YFSETQ. J lost 4 bases, V lost 0 bases, and 8 bases had no gene match. CDR3 length equals 17 residues. Here the CDR3 reads CASSLAGTGGVVYGYTF. CDR3 sequence (DNA): TGCGCCAGCAGCTTGGCCGGGACAGGGGGGGTTGTCTATGGCTACACCTTC.

The chain couples TRBV6-5 to TRBJ1-1; 7 bases align to TRBD1. Germline assignment: CDR1 MNHEY and CDR2 SVGAGI. After removal of 5 bases from V and 3 bases from J, the junction contained 3 bases not matched to a gene. CDR3 length: 13 amino acids. As DNA, the CDR3 is TGTGCCAGCAGTCACCAGGGGGACACTGAAGCTTTCTTT. It specifies CASSHQGDTEAFF.

As to this clonotype: A much bigger clone sits one base away, suggesting this may be a read error. The CDR3 sequence is CASSQDRNSLYNEQFF. CDR3 nucleotides: TGCGCCAGCAGCCAAGATCGCAACTCACTGTACAATGAGCAGTTCTTC. The chain links TRBV4-3 to TRBJ2-1; the D is unclear. Between the trimmed V and J ends, which lost 0 bases and 4 bases, there was a span of 13 bases. From germline, CDR1 is LGHNA and CDR2 YSLEER. This CDR3 is built from 16 residues.

This clonotype has at least ten counts. J is TRBJ2-1 and V is TRBV13; D is unclear. The V end lost 1 base, the J end lost 9 bases, and 10 bases lay between the germline ends. Looked up from germline, CDR1 is PRHDT and CDR2 is FYEKMQ (reference sequence). The CDR3 runs to 13 residues. CDR3 sequence: CASSLVRTGEQFF. The CDR3 DNA follows: TGTGCCAGCAGCTTAGTACGGACCGGTGAGCAGTTCTTC.

This clonotype was recorded at least ten times. The chain joins TRBV14 to TRBJ1-2; 7 nucleotides match TRBD1. The V gene's germline CDR1 is SGHDN and CDR2 FVKESK. This CDR3 is built from 15 residues. V dropped 1 base and J dropped 6; count of bases not matched to a gene: 8. The chain's CDR3 is CASSQANRGGHGYTF. CDR3 nucleotides: TGTGCCAGCAGCCAAGCTAACAGGGGAGGGCATGGCTACACCTTC.

This clonotype was recorded at least ten times. The CDR3 coding sequence is TGTGCCAGCAGTTTTTGGGACACTCAGGGGACCTTTCAAGAGACCCAGTACTTC. It yields the protein CASSFWDTQGTFQETQYF. The gene calls are TRBV28 and TRBJ2-5, with D maybe TRBD1 (6 bases). The CDR3 loop spans 18 amino acids. With 3 bases removed from V and 2 bases from J, the gap between germline ends came to 22 bases. CDR1 and CDR2 from the germline V gene are MDHEN and SYDVKM.

Regarding this clonotype: This may stem from a read error, because a much larger clone lies one nucleotide away. J is TRBJ2-7 and V is TRBV14, with D possibly called TRBD1 or TRBD2 (5 bases each). There are 14 residues in the CDR3. Per the germline V gene, CDR1 is SGHDN and CDR2 is FVKESK. The CDR3 is CASGQVGAGYEQYF. The CDR3 DNA sequence: TGTGCCAGCGGCCAAGTCGGGGCCGGCTACGAGCAGTACTTC.

This clonotype was detected many times. The V gene is TRBV7-9, the J gene TRBJ2-7; D is unclear. The CDR3 spans 11 residues. Trimming removed 6 bases at V and 1 base at J, with 4 bases between. Germline CDR1 SEHNR, CDR2 FQNEAQ (reference sequence). The CDR3 DNA follows: TGTGCCAGCAGTTGGTCCTACGAGCAGTACTTC. Its translation is CASSWSYEQYF. Together with reference TRBV7-9 and TRBJ2-7, the CDR3 gives the full variable domain: DTGVSQNPRHKITKRGQNVTFRCDPISEHNRLYWYRQTLGQGPEFLTYFQNEAQLEKSRLLSDRFSAERPKGSFSTLEIQRTEQGDSAMYLCASSWSYEQYFGPGTRLTVT.

The chain combines TRBV6-1 with TRBJ2-7; D is ambiguous. V was shortened by 7 bases and J by 2 bases, with 12 bases between the two germline ends. This CDR3 comprises 13 residues. Looked up from germline, CDR1 is MNHNS and CDR2 is SASEGT. CDR3 loop: CASIQDGPYEQYF. The DNA of the CDR3 is TGTGCCAGCATCCAGGACGGCCCCTACGAGCAGTACTTC.

This clonotype was detected a few times. The rearrangement uses TRBV10-3 and TRBJ2-7; 7 nucleotides match TRBD2. The CDR3 is 15 amino acids. J lost 0 bases, V lost 7 bases, and 9 bases had no gene match. Germline V lookup: CDR1 ENHRY, CDR2 SYGVKD. The CDR3 DNA reads TGTGCCATCACGGTGTCGCGGGAGTTCTCCTACGAGCAGTACTTC. This sequence encodes CAITVSREFSYEQYF.